A selection of T cell receptor beta chains follows, all from one sample in a study of PD-L1 blockade in urothelial cancer. Data came from immunoSEQ multiplex PCR; TCRdb stores just in-frame clones and leaves some out. The repertoire has 95,000 or so clones, around nine tenths of them found once; the top ten carry about 2%. The input for sequencing was PBMCs, taken around atezolizumab (anti-PD-L1) treatment. Receptors were obtained from a man between 60 and 70 years old with urothelial cancer. The CDR3 runs from the conserved cysteine through the conserved F or W. A D gene is named only where the DNA matches it firmly. Size tells how often a clone was seen (once, few, many) or the class of an expanded clone, and some rows leave it out.

>TRBJ2-7|once|TRBD2|16|TRBV19
CASSIDRLAGPYEQYF
TGTGCCAGTAGTATAGATCGGCTAGCGGGTCCCTACGAGCAGTACTTC
>TRBJ2-7|-|-|14|TRBV11-1
CASSLGTAAYEQYF
TGTGCCAGCAGCTTAGGGACAGCGGCCTACGAGCAGTACTTC
>TRBJ2-7|-|TRBD1|11|TRBV28
CASSDRGEQYF
TGTGCCAGCAGTGACAGGGGCGAGCAGTACTTC
>TRBJ1-2|-|TRBD1|13|TRBV10-3
CAISETGGDGYTF
TGTGCCATCAGTGAAACAGGGGGCGATGGCTACACCTTC
>TRBJ1-2|-|-|15|TRBV9
CASSVGQNLRYGYTF
TGTGCCAGCAGCGTAGGACAGAACCTTCGCTATGGCTACACCTTC
>TRBJ2-5|-|TRBD1|16|TRBV19
CASSMRGDRGTKTQYF
TGTGCCAGTAGCATGAGAGGGGACAGGGGGACGAAGACCCAGTACTTC
>TRBJ1-2|-|-|13|TRBV5-6
CASSLGQDGGYTF
TGTGCCAGCAGCTTGGGACAGGATGGTGGCTACACCTTC
>TRBJ1-5|-|-|12|TRBV6-1
CASSAQGQPQHF
TGTGCCAGCAGTGCCCAGGGTCAGCCCCAGCATTTT
>TRBJ1-1|-|-|13|TRBV5-1
CASRQEMNTEAFF
TGCGCCAGCAGGCAGGAAATGAACACTGAAGCTTTCTTT
>TRBJ1-1|-|-|15|TRBV28
CASSPLGVVRTEAFF
TGTGCCAGCAGTCCCCTAGGAGTGGTTCGCACTGAAGCTTTCTTT
>TRBJ2-5|once|-|17|TRBV5-1
CASSSLQGGGTQETQYF
TGCGCCAGCAGCTCGCTCCAGGGCGGCGGGACTCAAGAGACCCAGTACTTC
>TRBJ2-2|-|-|12|TRBV28
CASGVNTGELFF
TGTGCCAGCGGAGTGAACACCGGGGAGCTGTTTTTT
>TRBJ1-1|-|-|15|TRBV5-6
CASSLGPQGNTEAFF
TGTGCCAGCAGCTTGGGCCCACAGGGGAACACTGAAGCTTTCTTT
>TRBJ1-1|-|TRBD1|12|TRBV5-1
CASSQGQDEAFF
TGCGCCAGCAGCCAGGGACAGGATGAAGCTTTCTTT
>TRBJ1-1|-|-|14|TRBV5-1
CASSRGSGNTEAFF
TGCGCCAGCAGCCGAGGGAGTGGGAACACTGAAGCTTTCTTT
>TRBJ2-1|-|-|16|TRBV6-5
CASSSGGVSINNEQFF
TGTGCCAGCAGTTCTGGTGGAGTGTCGATTAACAATGAGCAGTTCTTC
>TRBJ2-1|-|-|15|TRBV2
CASSEGTLSYNEQFF
TGTGCCAGCAGTGAAGGGACACTGTCCTACAATGAGCAGTTCTTC
>TRBJ1-6|-|TRBD1|14|TRBV4-3
CASSLGQGYSPLHF
TGCGCCAGCAGCCTAGGACAGGGATACTCACCCCTCCACTTT
>TRBJ2-2|-|TRBD2|19|TRBV5-1
CASSPQGLAGGPFAGELFF
TGCGCCAGCAGCCCCCAGGGACTAGCGGGAGGGCCGTTCGCCGGGGAGCTGTTTTTT
>TRBJ2-5|-|TRBD2|15|TRBV19
CASSIGRAGQETQYF
TGTGCCAGTAGTATAGGTCGAGCGGGGCAAGAGACCCAGTACTTC
>TRBJ1-2|once|-|13|TRBV28
CASKGGFNYGYTF
TGTGCCAGCAAGGGAGGGTTTAACTATGGCTACACCTTC
>TRBJ1-2|-|-|13|TRBV10-3
CAISEDRYYRYTF
TGTGCCATCAGCGAGGACAGATACTATCGCTACACCTTC
>TRBJ2-7|-|-|17|TRBV10-2
CASSDLVRFLEGYEQYF
TGCGCCAGCAGTGATCTGGTGAGGTTCCTTGAGGGCTACGAGCAGTACTTC
>TRBJ2-5|-|TRBD2|15|TRBV19
CASGTSGRDWETQYF
TGTGCCAGTGGGACTAGCGGGAGGGATTGGGAGACCCAGTACTTC
>TRBJ1-2|few|-|12|TRBV5-1
CASSLDSYGYTF
TGCGCCAGCAGCTTGGACAGCTATGGCTACACCTTC
>TRBJ2-7|few|-|15|TRBV2
CASKVTGAGTYEQYF
TGTGCCAGCAAGGTCACGGGAGCGGGCACCTACGAGCAGTACTTC
>TRBJ2-7|-|TRBD2|17|TRBV5-6
CASSFSPSGGDSYEQYF
TGTGCCAGCAGCTTTTCCCCTAGCGGGGGGGACTCCTACGAGCAGTACTTC
>TRBJ2-1|-|-|15|TRBV9
CASSVEGSVQGEQFF
TGTGCCAGCAGCGTAGAGGGGTCAGTCCAAGGTGAGCAGTTCTTC
>TRBJ2-1|-|TRBD1|15|TRBV9
CASSVATGGYNEQFF
TGTGCCAGCAGCGTAGCTACAGGGGGATACAATGAGCAGTTCTTC
>TRBJ2-3|-|TRBD2|16|TRBV5-1
CASSPGLAGAGDTQYF
TGCGCCAGCAGCCCGGGACTAGCGGGGGCGGGAGATACGCAGTATTTT